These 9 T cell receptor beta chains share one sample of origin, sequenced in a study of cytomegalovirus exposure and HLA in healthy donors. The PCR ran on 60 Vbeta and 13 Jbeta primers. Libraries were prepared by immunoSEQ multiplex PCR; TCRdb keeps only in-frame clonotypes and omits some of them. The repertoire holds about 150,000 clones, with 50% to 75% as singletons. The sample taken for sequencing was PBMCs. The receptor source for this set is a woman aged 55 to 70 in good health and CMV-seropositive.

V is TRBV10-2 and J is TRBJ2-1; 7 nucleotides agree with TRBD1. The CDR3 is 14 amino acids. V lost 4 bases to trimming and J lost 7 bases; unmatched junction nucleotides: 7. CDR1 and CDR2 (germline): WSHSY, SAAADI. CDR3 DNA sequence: TGCGCCAGCAGTGTAAGGGGGCGAGGGAATGAGCAGTTCTTC. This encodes CASSVRGRGNEQFF.

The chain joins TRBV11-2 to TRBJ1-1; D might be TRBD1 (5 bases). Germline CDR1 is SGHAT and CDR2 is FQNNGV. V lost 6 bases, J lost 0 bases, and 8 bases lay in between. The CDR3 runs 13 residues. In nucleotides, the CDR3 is TGTGCCAGCAGGGAGGGGTTGAACACTGAAGCTTTCTTT. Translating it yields CASREGLNTEAFF.

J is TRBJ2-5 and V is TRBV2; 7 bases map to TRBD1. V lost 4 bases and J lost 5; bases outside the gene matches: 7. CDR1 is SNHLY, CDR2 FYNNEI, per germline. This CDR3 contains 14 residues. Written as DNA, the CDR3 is TGTGCCAGCAGTGCGGACAGGACGGCCGAGACCCAGTACTTC. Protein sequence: CASSADRTAETQYF.

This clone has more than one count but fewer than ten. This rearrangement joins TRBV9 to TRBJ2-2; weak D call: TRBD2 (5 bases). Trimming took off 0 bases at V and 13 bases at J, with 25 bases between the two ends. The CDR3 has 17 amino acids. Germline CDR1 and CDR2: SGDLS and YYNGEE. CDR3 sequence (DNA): TGTGCCAGCAGCGTAGGGGCATCTAACCGCCGGGATATGGGGCTGTTTTTT. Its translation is CASSVGASNRRDMGLFF.

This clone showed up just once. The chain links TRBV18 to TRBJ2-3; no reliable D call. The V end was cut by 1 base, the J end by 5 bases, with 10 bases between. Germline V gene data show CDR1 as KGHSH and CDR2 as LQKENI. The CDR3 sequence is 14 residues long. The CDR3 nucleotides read TGTGCCAGCTCACCACGACCCCAGCGAGATACGCAGTATTTT. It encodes CASSPRPQRDTQYF.

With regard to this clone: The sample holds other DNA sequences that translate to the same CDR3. The CDR3 here is CASSSYPAGKISDTQYF. DNA for the CDR3: TGCGCCAGCAGCTCGTATCCCGCAGGGAAGATCTCAGATACGCAGTATTTT. The rearrangement uses TRBV5-1 and TRBJ2-3; TRBD1 is a possible D gene (5 bases). Per the germline V gene, CDR1 is SGHRS and CDR2 is YFSETQ. CDR3 length equals 17 residues. Trimming removed 3 bases at V and 4 bases at J, with 21 bases between.

The CDR3 loop reads CASSIGAGGPSNEQFF. For the CDR3, the DNA is TGTGCCAGTAGTATTGGAGCGGGAGGGCCCTCAAATGAGCAGTTCTTC. The chain uses TRBV19 and TRBJ2-1; 10 bases match TRBD2. The V and J ends lost 3 bases and 7 bases, in that order; junction bases with no gene match: 9. The CDR3 covers 16 residues. Germline values: CDR1 LNHDA, CDR2 SQIVND (reference sequence).

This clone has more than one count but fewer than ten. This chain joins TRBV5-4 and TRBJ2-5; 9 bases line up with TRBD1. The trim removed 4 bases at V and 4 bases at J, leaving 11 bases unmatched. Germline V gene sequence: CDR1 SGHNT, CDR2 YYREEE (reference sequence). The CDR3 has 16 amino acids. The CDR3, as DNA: TGTGCCAGCAGCATGCCGGGACAGGGTTCTGTAGAGACCCAGTACTTC. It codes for CASSMPGQGSVETQYF.

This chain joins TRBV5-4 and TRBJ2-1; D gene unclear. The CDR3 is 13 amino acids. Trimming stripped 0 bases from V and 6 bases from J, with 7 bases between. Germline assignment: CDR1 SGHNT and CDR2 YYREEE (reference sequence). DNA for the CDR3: TGTGCCAGCAGCTTGGTTCATTCCAATGAGCAGTTCTTC. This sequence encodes CASSLVHSNEQFF. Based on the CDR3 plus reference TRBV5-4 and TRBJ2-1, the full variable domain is ETGVTQSPTHLIKTRGQQVTLRCSSQSGHNTVSWYQQALGQGPQFIFQYYREEENGRGNFPPRFSGLQFPNYSSELNVNALELDDSALYLCASSLVHSNEQFFGPGTRLTVL.